The sequence of this TCR beta chain was determined in a study of T cells in Graves' hyperthyroidism and ophthalmopathy. There were TCR beta CDR3 regions amplified from RNA transcripts. First-round RT-PCR with HTBI primers amplified the TCR CDR3 region. TCRdb called the multiplex PCR reads again in MiXCR, with one record for every CDR3 protein. The sample has more than 500,000 distinct CDR3 sequences, around 15% seen once. This clonotype has ten or more counts. Its antigen is as yet unknown. Study-wide findings and caveats: Prediction of ophthalmopathy progression came a median roughly 6.7 months pre-onset. Most expanded thyroid clonotypes above 0.001 also appeared in blood.

Germline V gives CDR1 MNHNS, CDR2 SASEGT. The CDR3 length is 15 residues. Trimming shortened V by 5 bases and J by 6 bases, and 17 bases separated the two germline ends. In making diagnoses, clinical symptoms, serum thyroxine and TRAb, thyroid ultrasound and orbital computed tomography were all used. Out of over 7.5 ml of fresh peripheral blood came the PBMCs. The sequencing sample was made of blood. The chain uses TRBV6-1 and TRBJ1-5, with D perhaps matching TRBD1 (6 bases). The receptor's source is a woman aged 35 to 49 with Graves' ophthalmopathy. The CDR3 DNA follows: TGTGCCAGCAGTCCCAGACAGGCGCCTGTTCAGCCCCAGCATTTT. It translates to CASSPRQAPVQPQHF.